Shown below are 15 T cell receptor beta chains from a single sample sequenced in a study of T-cell reconstitution after alpha-beta-depleted transplantation in children. Unique molecular identifiers tagged the TCRbeta library. TCRdb fed the PCR reads into MiXCR, producing one record per CDR3 protein. The data hold 150,000 to 200,000 distinct CDR3 sequences, with 6% to 7% observed a single time. Specimen: PBMCs from the stem cell graft donor, collected from the stem cell graft. The receptor source for this set is a human donor who donated a stem cell graft to a child with Wiskott-Aldrich syndrome.

This clonotype occurred many times. This rearrangement joins TRBV29-1 to TRBJ2-5; tentative D call: TRBD2 (5 bases). The CDR3 is made up of 14 amino acids. The germline V gene has CDR1 SQVTM and CDR2 ANQGSEA. Trimming shortened V by 4 bases and J by 5 bases, and 17 bases separated the two germline ends. CDR3 residues: CSVASPMLGETQYF. Here the CDR3 DNA reads TGCAGCGTTGCTAGCCCAATGCTTGGCGAGACCCAGTACTTC.

This clonotype has a handful of counts. The chain links TRBV30 to TRBJ1-2; 7 bases are shared with TRBD1. This CDR3 is built from 15 residues. Trimming at V came to 5 bases and at J to 0 bases, leaving 9 bases not matched to a gene. Germline CDR1 is GTSNPN and CDR2 is SVGIG (reference sequence). In DNA, the CDR3 is TGTGCCTGGCACACCGGGACAGCGACTAACTATGGCTACACCTTC. Residues: CAWHTGTATNYGYTF.

In its sample, this clonotype was seen many times. V is TRBV6-5 and J is TRBJ1-2, with unresolved D. The V and J ends lost 5 bases and 7 bases respectively, with 14 bases between them. There are 13 residues in the CDR3. Germline V CDR1 and CDR2: MNHEY, SVGAGI. CDR3 DNA: TGTGCCAGCAGTATTGATCAGGACGGTGGCTACACCTTC. Translated, it gives CASSIDQDGGYTF.

This clonotype was detected many times. The rearrangement uses TRBV5-1 and TRBJ2-5, with no clear D. The V gene lost 4 bases and the J gene lost 4 bases, with 14 bases spanning the gap. The CDR3 extends over 14 amino acids. The germline V gene encodes CDR1 SGHRS and CDR2 YFSETQ. The CDR3: CASSQDPGIETQYF. The CDR3 DNA is TGCGCCAGCAGCCAGGACCCTGGGATAGAGACCCAGTACTTC.

This clonotype was counted between two and nine times. The chain links TRBV11-2 to TRBJ2-5; 10 positions match TRBD1. Trimming took 5 bases from V and 2 from J; bases not matched to a gene: 17. Germline assignment: CDR1 SGHAT and CDR2 FQNNGV. This CDR3 is built from 19 residues. The chain's CDR3 is CASSPKPKYGTGEQETQYF. The CDR3 nucleotides read TGTGCCAGCAGCCCAAAACCAAAATACGGGACAGGGGAACAAGAGACCCAGTACTTC.

This clonotype was picked up many times. V gene TRBV25-1 combines with J gene TRBJ2-7; the D call may be TRBD1 or TRBD2 (6 bases each). Trimming took off 6 bases at V and 6 bases at J, with 9 bases between the two ends. CDR3 length equals 11 residues. The V gene's germline CDR1 is MGHDK and CDR2 SYGVNS. The CDR3 region is CASRWGAEQYF. In nucleotides, the CDR3 is TGTGCCAGCAGATGGGGGGCCGAGCAGTACTTC.

V gene TRBV7-9 combines with J gene TRBJ2-3, with 9 bases aligning to TRBD2. CDR3 length equals 16 residues. J was trimmed by 4 bases and V by 3 bases; bases with no gene match: 8. Germline values: CDR1 SEHNR, CDR2 FQNEAQ (reference sequence). CDR3 in DNA: TGTGCCAGCAGCTTGGGCGGCGGGAGGGTGGCAGATACGCAGTATTTT. Translating gives CASSLGGGRVADTQYF.

This clonotype was seen at least ten times. This chain joins TRBV5-1 and TRBJ2-1; D is ambiguous. V lost 1 base, J lost 1 base, and 9 bases lay in between. The CDR3 extends over 15 amino acids. The germline V gene encodes CDR1 SGHRS and CDR2 YFSETQ. In nucleotides, the CDR3 is TGCGCCAGCAGCTTGTCGGTACAATCCTACAATGAGCAGTTCTTC. Amino acids: CASSLSVQSYNEQFF. Full variable domain (missing parts from reference TRBV5-1 and TRBJ2-1): KAGVTQTPRYLIKTRGQQVTLSCSPISGHRSVSWYQQTPGQGLQFLFEYFSETQRNKGNFPGRFSGRQFSNSRSEMNVSTLELGDSALYLCASSLSVQSYNEQFFGPGTRLTVL.

This clonotype came up many times. The chain employs TRBV29-1 and TRBJ2-6; 9 nucleotides agree with TRBD1. Trimming cost V 6 bases and J 0 bases; bases outside gene matches: 6. The CDR3 has 16 amino acids. The germline CDR1 and CDR2 sequences are SQVTM and ANQGSEA. This chain's CDR3 is CSVTGQGHSGANVLTF. CDR3 coding DNA: TGCAGCGTGACGGGACAGGGTCACTCTGGGGCCAACGTCCTGACTTTC.

This clonotype occurred many times. The gene calls are TRBV4-3 and TRBJ1-2, with no clear D. This CDR3 is built from 18 residues. Germline V gene lookup returns CDR1 LGHNA and CDR2 YSLEER. V lost 0 bases to trimming and J lost 1 base, with 18 bases between them. CDR3 DNA: TGCGCCAGCAGCCAAGAGCGCGACGGGAGACCTCTTAACTATGGCTACACCTTC. As protein: CASSQERDGRPLNYGYTF.

This clonotype was seen only a few times. The chain combines TRBV20-1 with TRBJ2-3; D is ambiguous. The V gene's germline CDR1 is DFQATT and CDR2 SNEGSKA (reference sequence). Trimming stripped 0 bases from V and 0 bases from J, with 13 bases between. The CDR3 runs 16 residues. CDR3 loop: CSARDARTQSTDTQYF. DNA for the CDR3: TGCAGTGCTAGAGATGCGCGTACCCAGAGCACAGATACGCAGTATTTT.

In this sample, this clonotype turned up a few times. The chain joins TRBV18 to TRBJ1-3; D is unclear. Germline loops: CDR1 KGHSH, CDR2 LQKENI. CDR3 length equals 14 residues. With 1 base removed from V and 3 bases from J, the gap between germline ends came to 7 bases. CDR3 coding DNA: TGTGCCAGCTCACCACGGGGAAATGGAAACACCATATATTTT. Protein sequence: CASSPRGNGNTIYF.

This clonotype was seen at least ten times. This chain links TRBV29-1 with TRBJ2-7; D not resolved. Trimming cost V 2 bases and J 6 bases, with 14 bases left between them. Per germline, CDR1 SQVTM and CDR2 ANQGSEA. The CDR3 spans 13 residues. CDR3 in amino acids: CSVERGEGFEQYF. Written as DNA, the CDR3 is TGCAGCGTTGAAAGAGGAGAAGGTTTCGAGCAGTACTTC.

The chain recombines TRBV3-1 with TRBJ1-3, with D uncertain. This CDR3 has 16 residues. CDR1 and CDR2 (germline): LGHDT, YNNKEL (reference sequence). The V and J ends lost 0 bases and 0 bases respectively, with 9 bases between them. The CDR3 spells CASSQDRPFSGNTIYF. The CDR3 DNA reads TGTGCCAGCAGCCAAGATCGCCCGTTCTCTGGAAACACCATATATTTT.

This clonotype was seen ten or more times. The chain recombines TRBV7-9 with TRBJ1-1; D unclear. Trimming took off 4 bases at V and 5 bases at J, with 11 bases between the two ends. This CDR3 comprises 13 residues. Germline V gives CDR1 SEHNR, CDR2 FQNEAQ (reference sequence). CDR3 nucleotides: TGTGCCAGCAGCTACCGGGCCGAAACTGAAGCTTTCTTT. Translated: CASSYRAETEAFF.